A single sample is the source of the 23 T cell receptor beta chains below, sequenced in a study of cytomegalovirus exposure and HLA in healthy donors. With 60 Vbeta and 13 Jbeta primers, the PCR was carried out. Profiled with immunoSEQ multiplex PCR; TCRdb holds only in-frame clones, not every one. This table holds about 160,000 clones, about 65% found once. Sequenced: PBMCs. These receptors all stem from a woman aged 25 to 39 in good health and CMV-seronegative.

This chain connects TRBV28 to TRBJ2-7, with D possibly being TRBD2 (6 bases). Germline CDR1 and CDR2: MDHEN and SYDVKM. Trimming removed 5 bases at V and 2 bases at J, with 13 bases between. This CDR3 has 14 amino acids. This CDR3 is CASSQTSLPYEQYF. CDR3 bases: TGTGCCAGCAGTCAGACTAGTCTCCCCTACGAGCAGTACTTC.

This clone was seen only a few times. The chain couples TRBV5-4 to TRBJ2-1; D is possibly TRBD1 (6 bases). Germline loops: CDR1 SGHNT, CDR2 YYREEE (reference sequence). V dropped 0 bases and J dropped 6 bases, with 13 bases sitting between them. The CDR3 consists of 15 residues. This CDR3 is CASSLVVQGSNEQFF. DNA of the CDR3: TGTGCCAGCAGCTTGGTTGTACAGGGTAGCAATGAGCAGTTCTTC.

A word on this clone: This CDR3 is also generated by other DNA sequences in the sample. The V call is TRBV28, the J call TRBJ2-7, with D possibly being TRBD2 (6 bases). The CDR3 totals 14 residues. Germline lookup yields CDR1 MDHEN and CDR2 SYDVKM. Between the trimmed V and J ends, which lost 2 bases and 0 bases, there was a span of 8 bases. The CDR3 coding sequence is TGTGCCAGCAGTTTAGGGGGGTCCTCCTACGAGCAGTACTTC. Its translation: CASSLGGSSYEQYF.

This rearrangement joins TRBV6-1 to TRBJ2-3, with 8 bases matching TRBD2. Per the germline V gene, CDR1 is MNHNS and CDR2 is SASEGT. The CDR3 length is 17 residues. V lost 3 bases to trimming and J lost 2 bases; unmatched junction nucleotides: 10. Here the CDR3 DNA reads TGTGCCAGCAGTGACGGGACTAGATGGTCTATCACAGATACGCAGTATTTT. Its protein is CASSDGTRWSITDTQYF.

The chain is built from TRBV7-9 and TRBJ2-5; TRBD2 aligns across 10 bases. Unmatched junction bases numbered 6, after V lost 5 bases and J lost 3 bases. CDR1 is SEHNR, CDR2 FQNEAQ, per germline (reference sequence). The CDR3 is made up of 15 amino acids. The chain's CDR3 is CASSAAGGPKETQYF. The CDR3 region has the DNA TGTGCCAGCAGCGCAGCGGGAGGGCCAAAAGAGACCCAGTACTTC.

This clone has a single count. The chain is built from TRBV7-2 and TRBJ2-3; possible D gene TRBD1, 6 bases. The germline gives CDR1 SGHTA, CDR2 FQGNSA. V was shortened by 5 bases and J by 2 bases, with 14 bases between the two germline ends. The CDR3 is 15 amino acids. In DNA, the CDR3 is TGTGCCAGCAGCCCCCAGGGGTTTTTCACAGATACGCAGTATTTT. This gives the protein CASSPQGFFTDTQYF.

Written as DNA, the CDR3 is TGTGCCACCAGCAGAGATTGGAGAATTTCTGGGGCCAACGTCCTGACTTTC. Translating gives CATSRDWRISGANVLTF. The chain uses TRBV15 and TRBJ2-6; D not certain. The CDR3 is made up of 17 amino acids. The germline gives CDR1 LNHNV, CDR2 YYDKDF (reference sequence). Trimming removed 0 bases at V and 1 base at J, with 10 bases between.

This clone has only a few counts. The rearrangement uses TRBV18 and TRBJ2-2, with 9 bases that match TRBD1. With 0 bases clipped from V and 4 bases from J, the junction kept 6 bases outside the gene matches. The CDR3 sequence is 17 residues long. CDR1 KGHSH and CDR2 LQKENI come from the germline V gene. The CDR3, as DNA: TGTGCCAGCTCACCACCGGGACAGGGTGGGCGCACCGGGGAGCTGTTTTTT. This sequence encodes CASSPPGQGGRTGELFF.

The rearrangement joins TRBV7-9 to TRBJ2-3; TRBD2 matches at 11 bases. The CDR3 has 19 residues. Germline trimming cut 1 base from V and 0 bases from J; bases unmatched to any gene: 9. CDR1 SEHNR and CDR2 FQNEAQ come from the germline V gene (reference sequence). CDR3 nucleotide sequence: TGTGCCAGCAGCTTAGGTCGAGGGGGACTAGCGGAAAGCACAGATACGCAGTATTTT. It specifies CASSLGRGGLAESTDTQYF. Looking up the rest from reference TRBV7-9 and TRBJ2-3 gives the full variable domain: DTGVSQNPRHKITKRGQNVTFRCDPISEHNRLYWYRQTLGQGPEFLTYFQNEAQLEKSRLLSDRFSAERPKGSFSTLEIQRTEQGDSAMYLCASSLGRGGLAESTDTQYFGPGTRLTVL.

The V gene is TRBV30, the J gene TRBJ2-2; D may be TRBD1 (6 bases). This CDR3 is 14 amino acids long. Trimming left V 1 base short and J 1 base short, with 7 bases between. In germline, CDR1 is GTSNPN, CDR2 SVGIG (reference sequence). CDR3 coding DNA: TGTGCCTGGAGTGGGACAGTGAACACCGGGGAGCTGTTTTTT. Its protein is CAWSGTVNTGELFF.

This clone was counted once. This chain uses TRBV5-4 with TRBJ2-3, with 8 bases that match TRBD2. The CDR3 has 16 residues. The J segment lost 0 bases and the V segment lost 2 bases, leaving 5 bases of the junction unmatched. Germline CDR1 and CDR2: SGHNT and YYREEE (reference sequence). DNA for the CDR3: TGTGCCAGCAGCTTACTTAGCGGGGTAAGCACAGATACGCAGTATTTT. Protein sequence: CASSLLSGVSTDTQYF. The full variable domain, rest sourced from reference TRBV5-4 and TRBJ2-3, is ETGVTQSPTHLIKTRGQQVTLRCSSQSGHNTVSWYQQALGQGPQFIFQYYREEENGRGNFPPRFSGLQFPNYSSELNVNALELDDSALYLCASSLLSGVSTDTQYFGPGTRLTVL.

This clone was seen just once. The CDR3 DNA reads as TGCGCCAGCAGCCAAGGTGGCAGGGGTAGGTCTAGCGGTATACAAGAGACCCAGTACTTC. Amino acid sequence: CASSQGGRGRSSGIQETQYF. The rearrangement uses TRBV4-3 and TRBJ2-5, with D tentatively TRBD2 (7 bases). The CDR3 spans 20 residues. The V gene lost 1 base and the J gene lost 2 bases, with 26 bases spanning the gap. Germline CDR1 reads LGHNA; CDR2 reads YSLEER.

V gene TRBV7-2 combines with J gene TRBJ1-5; TRBD1 matches 7 bases. The J segment lost 6 bases and the V segment lost 3 bases, leaving 8 bases of the junction unmatched. CDR3 length: 15 amino acids. From germline, CDR1 is SGHTA and CDR2 FQGNSA. The CDR3 DNA reads TGTGCCAGCAGCTTGGAACAGGGGAATGGTCAGCCCCAGCATTTT. It is translated as CASSLEQGNGQPQHF.

The gene calls are TRBV19 and TRBJ2-3, with 7 bases fitting TRBD2. This CDR3 region has 15 residues. Losses at the gene ends were 2 bases for V and 5 bases for J; bases not matched to a gene: 7. CDR1 is LNHDA and CDR2 is SQIVND in the germline V gene (reference sequence). CDR3 residues: CASSILAGKVDTQYF. CDR3 nucleotides: TGTGCCAGTAGTATATTAGCGGGTAAGGTAGATACGCAGTATTTT. Supplemented by reference TRBV19 and TRBJ2-3, the full variable domain reads DGGITQSPKYLFRKEGQNVTLSCEQNLNHDAMYWYRQDPGQGLRLIYYSQIVNDFQKGDIAEGYSVSREKKESFPLTVTSAQKNPTAFYLCASSILAGKVDTQYFGPGTRLTVL.

The chain recombines TRBV7-9 with TRBJ2-7; D is perhaps TRBD2 (6 bases). V was pared by 3 bases and J by 6 bases, with 15 bases between. CDR3 length: 14 residues. Germline V gene sequence: CDR1 SEHNR, CDR2 FQNEAQ (reference sequence). The CDR3 DNA reads as TGTGCCAGCAGCTTGTATCCCCCGCGGGGCGAGCAGTACTTC. The encoded protein is CASSLYPPRGEQYF.

This CDR3 reads CASSGTGLVGTDTQYF. The CDR3 DNA sequence: TGTGCCAGCAGCGGAACGGGACTAGTCGGCACAGATACGCAGTATTTT. J is TRBJ2-3 and V is TRBV9, with 8 bases fitting TRBD2. This CDR3 has 16 amino acids. Per the germline V gene, CDR1 is SGDLS and CDR2 is YYNGEE. Trimming cost V 3 bases and J 1 base; bases outside gene matches: 7. Full variable domain (outside the CDR3, taken from reference TRBV9 and TRBJ2-3): DSGVTQTPKHLITATGQRVTLRCSPRSGDLSVYWYQQSLDQGLQFLIQYYNGEERAKGNILERFSAQQFPDLHSELNLSSLELGDSALYFCASSGTGLVGTDTQYFGPGTRLTVL.

This clone was detected once. The chain uses TRBV4-2 and TRBJ1-3, with 9 positions matching TRBD1. This CDR3 is built from 15 residues. After removal of 4 bases from V and 2 bases from J, the junction contained 3 bases not matched to a gene. CDR1 is LGHNA, CDR2 YNFKEQ, per germline. The DNA for the CDR3 is TGTGCCAGCAGCCCTCGGACAGGGGCTGGAAACACCATATATTTT. This codes for CASSPRTGAGNTIYF.

V and J are TRBV6-5 and TRBJ2-7; 7 positions match TRBD2. The CDR3 runs 16 residues. CDR1 is MNHEY, CDR2 SVGAGI, per germline. After removal of 0 bases from V and 7 bases from J, the junction contained 12 bases not matched to a gene. The CDR3 nucleotides read TGTGCCAGCAGTTACTCGACCGGCGGGGGAATAGGGGAGCAGTACTTC. Translating gives CASSYSTGGGIGEQYF.

The chain links TRBV9 to TRBJ2-3; 9 nucleotides match TRBD2. The germline CDR1 and CDR2 sequences are SGDLS and YYNGEE. This CDR3 comprises 14 residues. The V gene end was trimmed by 6 bases and the J gene end by 2 bases; junction bases not matched to a gene: 4. Here the CDR3 reads CASNPSGATDTQYF. CDR3 bases: TGTGCCAGCAACCCTAGCGGGGCCACAGATACGCAGTATTTT.

The V gene is TRBV7-9, the J gene TRBJ1-3; D gene uncertain. Germline CDR1 and CDR2: SEHNR and FQNEAQ (reference sequence). The CDR3 runs to 14 residues. V lost 1 base to trimming and J lost 0 bases, with 4 bases between them. The DNA of the CDR3 is TGTGCCAGCAGCTTAGGCTACTCTGGAAACACCATATATTTT. Translated: CASSLGYSGNTIYF.

The chain combines TRBV6-1 with TRBJ2-7; D unresolved. V lost 3 bases and J lost 3, with 6 bases in between. This CDR3 comprises 12 residues. The germline V gene has CDR1 MNHNS and CDR2 SASEGT. In DNA, the CDR3 is TGTGCCAGCAGTGATTCACTCTACGAGCAGTACTTC. Encoded protein: CASSDSLYEQYF.

The genes are TRBV14 and TRBJ2-5; 11 bases fit TRBD2. Trimming at V came to 6 bases and at J to 7 bases, leaving 7 bases not matched to a gene. Germline CDR1 and CDR2: SGHDN and FVKESK. This CDR3 has 14 amino acids. CDR3 DNA: TGTGCCAGCAGTGTAGCGGGAGGGCCCGGGACCCAGTACTTC. It yields the protein CASSVAGGPGTQYF.

This chain uses TRBV6-4 with TRBJ2-1, with 10 bases that match TRBD2. Trimming cost V 4 bases and J 2 bases; bases outside gene matches: 5. This CDR3 contains 16 residues. Germline-derived CDR1 and CDR2 are MRHNA and SNTAGT. The DNA of the CDR3 is TGTGCCAGCAGTGCCGAAACTAGCGGGGCCTACAATGAGCAGTTCTTC. Amino acid sequence: CASSAETSGAYNEQFF.